This is a list of T cell receptor beta chains from one sample in a study of CD8 T cells in ankylosing spondylitis. TCRdb re-called the 5' RACE reads through MiXCR, storing one row per CDR3 protein. The repertoire holds 200,000 to 250,000 distinct CDR3 sequences, with about 11% as singletons. The sample consisted of blood, either unsorted or a sorted T cell fraction (not recorded which). These receptors were taken from a male donor with ankylosing spondylitis or in good health (not recorded which). Each CDR3 is given with its conserved first and last residue. D genes are given only for firm matches.

v_gene	j_gene	d_gene	CDR3aa
TRBV27	TRBJ2-1	TRBD2	CASTPGTSGVNEQFF
TRBV5-1	TRBJ2-5	NA	CASSLELYQETQYF
TRBV7-9	TRBJ2-2	NA	CASSFSGLGTGELFF
TRBV7-2	TRBJ1-2	TRBD1	CASSLSRTGYGYTF
TRBV10-3	TRBJ1-1	NA	CAISESTAEAFF
TRBV29-1	TRBJ2-5	NA	CSGELIRETQYF
TRBV11-2	TRBJ1-2	NA	CASSSTGGTTYGYTF
TRBV10-1	TRBJ1-5	NA	CASRDTGRGINQPQHF
TRBV7-9	TRBJ1-1	NA	CASSLGVWQGKSTTEAFF
TRBV29-1	TRBJ1-1	NA	CSVVQNTEAFF
TRBV5-1	TRBJ1-1	TRBD1	CASSLKTGGYPEAFF
TRBV12-3/TRBV12-4	TRBJ2-7	NA	CASSLAGGPNYEQYF
TRBV27	TRBJ2-3	TRBD1	CASSQGTGSDTQYF
TRBV2	TRBJ1-5	TRBD1	CASSPRGDSNRPQHF
TRBV5-1	TRBJ1-1	TRBD1	CASSPGQGVRQGAEAFF
TRBV6-5	TRBJ2-1	TRBD2	CASSYQASGRAYNEQFF
TRBV3-1	TRBJ2-7	NA	CASSQDRGRYEQYF
TRBV5-1	TRBJ2-3	TRBD2	CASTGLAGYTDTQYF
TRBV29-1	TRBJ1-1	NA	CSVERGAMNTEAFF
TRBV5-1	TRBJ2-1	TRBD1	CASSLQGQGSYNEQFF
TRBV25-1	TRBJ2-2	TRBD2	CASSPPGLASGELFF
TRBV25-1	TRBJ2-7	NA	CASSEIAGADLSYEQYF
TRBV2	TRBJ1-3	NA	CASSEAPGGSSGNTIYF
TRBV10-3	TRBJ2-7	NA	CAVGDRTYEQYF
TRBV5-1	TRBJ2-7	NA	CASSLSQRLTDGQYF
TRBV5-1	TRBJ2-1	NA	CASSLDFTNEQFF
TRBV4-1	TRBJ2-5	NA	CASSQSQQETQYF
TRBV27	TRBJ2-6	NA	CASSLSSSSGANVLTF
TRBV5-1	TRBJ2-5	NA	CASSSSMYRETQYF
TRBV11-2	TRBJ1-1	NA	CASSDRISEAFF
TRBV25-1	TRBJ2-1	NA	CASSELGTRDNEQFF
TRBV20-1	TRBJ1-6	NA	CSARIGGSYNSPLHF
TRBV6-5	TRBJ2-7	NA	CASSYSSGHTYEQYF
TRBV30	TRBJ1-2	TRBD1	CAWSDAQGALTDGYTF
TRBV9	TRBJ1-1	NA	CASSVQGTANGEAFF
TRBV20-1	TRBJ2-2	TRBD2	CSARRPSGREGVGELFF
TRBV7-9	TRBJ1-4	NA	CASSSTEKLFF
TRBV20-1	TRBJ2-5	NA	CSARDLGSATYQETQYF
TRBV2	TRBJ2-7	NA	CASSEAGRGGYEQHF
TRBV4-1	TRBJ2-3	NA	CASSQMGTDTQYF
TRBV7-2	TRBJ2-7	NA	CASSPRPPGQYF
TRBV7-7	TRBJ2-7	NA	CASSQGDGAYEQYF
TRBV11-3	TRBJ2-3	TRBD2	CASSLRTSVTDTQYF
TRBV6-1	TRBJ2-3	NA	CASSPPGLRTDTQYF
TRBV19	TRBJ2-5	NA	CASSIVVGYGETQYF
TRBV24-1	TRBJ2-7	NA	CATSDPDTYEQYF
TRBV20-1	TRBJ1-5	NA	CSWARKDQPQHF
TRBV7-9	TRBJ2-7	TRBD2	CASSTSGSSYEQYF
TRBV6-1	TRBJ2-2	NA	CASSLTIYTGELFF
TRBV2	TRBJ2-1	TRBD1	CASSFTGGAGYNEQFF
TRBV5-1	TRBJ2-1	TRBD1	CASSSGQGGQNEQFF
TRBV5-5	TRBJ2-6	NA	CASTTEWGLGANVLTF
TRBV12-3/TRBV12-4	TRBJ2-3	NA	CASSWGADTQYF